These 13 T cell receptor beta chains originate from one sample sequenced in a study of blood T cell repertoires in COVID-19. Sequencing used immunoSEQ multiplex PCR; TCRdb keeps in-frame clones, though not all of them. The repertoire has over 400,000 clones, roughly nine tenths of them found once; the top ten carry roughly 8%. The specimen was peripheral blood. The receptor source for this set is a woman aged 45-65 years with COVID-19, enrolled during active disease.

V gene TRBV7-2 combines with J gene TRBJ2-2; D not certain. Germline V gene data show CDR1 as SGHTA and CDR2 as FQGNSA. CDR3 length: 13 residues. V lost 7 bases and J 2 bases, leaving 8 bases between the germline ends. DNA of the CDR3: TGTGCCAGCACTCTAGGAAACACCGGGGAGCTGTTTTTT. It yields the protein CASTLGNTGELFF.

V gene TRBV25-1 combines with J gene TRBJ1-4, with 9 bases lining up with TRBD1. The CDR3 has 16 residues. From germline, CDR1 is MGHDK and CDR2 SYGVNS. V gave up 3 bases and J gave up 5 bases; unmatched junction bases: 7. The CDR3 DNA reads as TGTGCCAGCAGTGACCCCCTGGGACAGGGAAATGAAAAACTGTTTTTT. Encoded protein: CASSDPLGQGNEKLFF.

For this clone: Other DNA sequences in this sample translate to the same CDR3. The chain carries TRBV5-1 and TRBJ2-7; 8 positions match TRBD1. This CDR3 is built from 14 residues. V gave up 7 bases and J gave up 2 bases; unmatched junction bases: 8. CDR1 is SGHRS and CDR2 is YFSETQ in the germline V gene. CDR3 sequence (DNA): TGCGCCAGCTCCCCCGGGACAGGACCCTACGAGCAGTACTTC. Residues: CASSPGTGPYEQYF.

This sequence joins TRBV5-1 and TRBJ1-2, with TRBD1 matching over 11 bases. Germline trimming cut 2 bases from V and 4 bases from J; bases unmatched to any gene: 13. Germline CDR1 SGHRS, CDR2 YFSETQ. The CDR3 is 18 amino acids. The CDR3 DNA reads TGCGCCAGCAGCTTTGCGGGGACAGGGGGATTGGTGGCCTATGGCTACACCTTC. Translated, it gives CASSFAGTGGLVAYGYTF.

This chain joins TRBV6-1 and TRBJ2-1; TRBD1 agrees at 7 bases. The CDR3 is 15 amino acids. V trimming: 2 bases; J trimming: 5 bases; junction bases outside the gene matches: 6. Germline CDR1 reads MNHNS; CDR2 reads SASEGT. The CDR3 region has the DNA TGTGCCAGCAGTGAACAAGGGACAGCTAACAATGAGCAGTTCTTC. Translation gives CASSEQGTANNEQFF.

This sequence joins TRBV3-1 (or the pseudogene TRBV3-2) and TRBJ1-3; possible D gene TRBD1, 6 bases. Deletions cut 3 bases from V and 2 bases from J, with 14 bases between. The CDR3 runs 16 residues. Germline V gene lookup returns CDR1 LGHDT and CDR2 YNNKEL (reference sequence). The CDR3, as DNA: TGTGCCAGCAGCCACGGACAGACGGCTACTGGAAACACCATATATTTT. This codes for CASSHGQTATGNTIYF.

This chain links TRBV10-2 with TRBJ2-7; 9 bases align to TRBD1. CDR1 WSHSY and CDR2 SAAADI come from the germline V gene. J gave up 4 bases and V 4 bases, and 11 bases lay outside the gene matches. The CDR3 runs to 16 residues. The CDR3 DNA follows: TGCGCCAGCAGTGCGCCCGACAGGGGGGGGGTGTACGAGCAGTACTTC. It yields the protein CASSAPDRGGVYEQYF.

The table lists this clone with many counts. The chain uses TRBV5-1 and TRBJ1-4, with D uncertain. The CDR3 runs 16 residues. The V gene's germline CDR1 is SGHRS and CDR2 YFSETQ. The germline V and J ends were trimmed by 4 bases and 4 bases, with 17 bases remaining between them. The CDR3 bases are TGCGCCAGCAGCCCGAACCTGCAGGCCAATAATGAAAAACTGTTTTTT. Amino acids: CASSPNLQANNEKLFF.

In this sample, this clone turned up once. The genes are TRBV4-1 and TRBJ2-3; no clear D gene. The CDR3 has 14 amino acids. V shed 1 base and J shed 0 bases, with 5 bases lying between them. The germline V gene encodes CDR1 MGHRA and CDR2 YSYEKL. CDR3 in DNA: TGCGCCAGCAGCCAAGTGAGAAGCACAGATACGCAGTATTTT. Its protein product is CASSQVRSTDTQYF.

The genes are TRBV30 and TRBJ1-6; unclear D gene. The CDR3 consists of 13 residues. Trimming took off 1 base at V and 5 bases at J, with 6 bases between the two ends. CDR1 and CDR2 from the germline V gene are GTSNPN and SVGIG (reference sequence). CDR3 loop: CAWSDTNNSPLHF. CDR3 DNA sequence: TGTGCCTGGAGTGACACGAATAATTCACCCCTCCACTTT.

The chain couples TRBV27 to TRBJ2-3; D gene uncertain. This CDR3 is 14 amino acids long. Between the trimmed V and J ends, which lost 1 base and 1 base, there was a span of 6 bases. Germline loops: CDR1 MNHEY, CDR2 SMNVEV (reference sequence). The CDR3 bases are TGTGCCAGCAGTTTATTCTTTCGCACAGATACGCAGTATTTT. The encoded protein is CASSLFFRTDTQYF.

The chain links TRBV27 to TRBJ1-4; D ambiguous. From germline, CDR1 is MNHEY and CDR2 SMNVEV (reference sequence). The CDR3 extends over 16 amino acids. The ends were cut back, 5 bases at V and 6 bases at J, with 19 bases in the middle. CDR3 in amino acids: CASSPYRVREDEKLFF. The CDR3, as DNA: TGTGCCAGCAGTCCCTATCGGGTGAGAGAGGATGAAAAACTGTTTTTT.

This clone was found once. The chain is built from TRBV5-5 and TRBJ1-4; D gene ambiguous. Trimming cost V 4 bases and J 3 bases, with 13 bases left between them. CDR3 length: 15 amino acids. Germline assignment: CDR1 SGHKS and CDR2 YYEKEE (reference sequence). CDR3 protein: CASSMSGVPNEKLFF. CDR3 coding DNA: TGTGCCAGCAGCATGAGCGGGGTGCCTAATGAAAAACTGTTTTTT.